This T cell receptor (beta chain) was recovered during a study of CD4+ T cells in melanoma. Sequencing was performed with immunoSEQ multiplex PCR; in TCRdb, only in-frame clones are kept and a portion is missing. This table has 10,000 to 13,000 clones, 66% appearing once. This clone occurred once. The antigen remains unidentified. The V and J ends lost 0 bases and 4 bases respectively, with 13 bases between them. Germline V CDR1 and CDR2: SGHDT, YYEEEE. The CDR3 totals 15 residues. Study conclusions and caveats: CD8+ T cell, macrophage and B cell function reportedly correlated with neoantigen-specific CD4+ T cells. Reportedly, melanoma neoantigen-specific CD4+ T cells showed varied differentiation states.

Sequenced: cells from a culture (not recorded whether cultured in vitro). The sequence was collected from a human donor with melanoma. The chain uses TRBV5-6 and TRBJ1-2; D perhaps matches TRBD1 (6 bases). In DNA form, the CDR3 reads TGTGCCAGCAGCTTGGTTACAGGGTACTTCTATGGCTACACCTTC. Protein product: CASSLVTGYFYGYTF.